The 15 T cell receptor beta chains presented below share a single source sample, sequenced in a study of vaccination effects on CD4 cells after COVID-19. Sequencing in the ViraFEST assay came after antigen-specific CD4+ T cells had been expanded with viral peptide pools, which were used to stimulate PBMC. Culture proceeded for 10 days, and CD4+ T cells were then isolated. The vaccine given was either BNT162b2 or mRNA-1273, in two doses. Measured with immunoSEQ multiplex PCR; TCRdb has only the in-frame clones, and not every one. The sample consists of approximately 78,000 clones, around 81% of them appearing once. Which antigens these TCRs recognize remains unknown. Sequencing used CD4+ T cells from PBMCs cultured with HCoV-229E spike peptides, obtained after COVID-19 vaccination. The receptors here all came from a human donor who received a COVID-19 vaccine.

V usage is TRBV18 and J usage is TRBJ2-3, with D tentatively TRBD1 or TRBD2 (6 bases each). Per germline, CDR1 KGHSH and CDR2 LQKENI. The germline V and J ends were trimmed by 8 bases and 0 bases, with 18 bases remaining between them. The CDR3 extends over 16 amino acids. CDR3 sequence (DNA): TGTGCCAGCCCTAAAAGCCCGGGGGCCAGCACAGATACGCAGTATTTT. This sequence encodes CASPKSPGASTDTQYF.

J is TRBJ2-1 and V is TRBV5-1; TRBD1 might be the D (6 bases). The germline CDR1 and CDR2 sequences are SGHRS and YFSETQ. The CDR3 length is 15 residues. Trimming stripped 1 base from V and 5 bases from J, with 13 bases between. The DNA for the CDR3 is TGCGCCAGCAGCTTGTTAACAGGGAGTGACAATGAGCAGTTCTTC. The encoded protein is CASSLLTGSDNEQFF.

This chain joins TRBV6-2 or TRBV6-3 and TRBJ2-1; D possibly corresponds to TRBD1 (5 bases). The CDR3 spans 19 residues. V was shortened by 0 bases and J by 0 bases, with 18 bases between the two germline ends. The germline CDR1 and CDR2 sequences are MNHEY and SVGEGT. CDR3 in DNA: TGTGCCAGCAGTTACTCGCAGGACCAGGGCAGCCCCTCCTACAATGAGCAGTTCTTC. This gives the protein CASSYSQDQGSPSYNEQFF.

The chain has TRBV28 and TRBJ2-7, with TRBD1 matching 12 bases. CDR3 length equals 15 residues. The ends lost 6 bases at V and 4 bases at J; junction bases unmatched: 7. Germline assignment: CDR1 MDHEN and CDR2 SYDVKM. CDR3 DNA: TGTGCCAGCAGCCAGCCGGGACAGGGGGCTTACGAGCAGTACGTC. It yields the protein CASSQPGQGAYEQYV.

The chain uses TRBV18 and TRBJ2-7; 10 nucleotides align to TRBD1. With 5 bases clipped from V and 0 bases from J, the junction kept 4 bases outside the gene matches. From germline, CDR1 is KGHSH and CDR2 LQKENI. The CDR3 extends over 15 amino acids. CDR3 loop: CASSWGQGSSYEQYV. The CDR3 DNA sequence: TGTGCCAGCTCATGGGGACAGGGGAGCTCCTACGAGCAGTACGTC.

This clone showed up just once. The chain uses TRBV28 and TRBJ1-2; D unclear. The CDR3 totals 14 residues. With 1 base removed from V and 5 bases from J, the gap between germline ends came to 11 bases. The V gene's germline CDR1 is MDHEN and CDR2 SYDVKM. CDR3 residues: CASSLFGVGYGYTF. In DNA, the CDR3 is TGTGCCAGCAGTTTATTCGGGGTTGGGTATGGCTACACCTTC.

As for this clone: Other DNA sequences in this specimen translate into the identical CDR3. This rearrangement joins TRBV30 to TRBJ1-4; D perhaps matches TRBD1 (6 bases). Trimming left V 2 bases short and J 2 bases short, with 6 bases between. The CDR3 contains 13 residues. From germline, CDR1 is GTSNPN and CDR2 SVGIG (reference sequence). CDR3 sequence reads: CAWSRGTNEKLFF. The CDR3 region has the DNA TGTGCCTGGAGTAGGGGGACTAATGAAAAACTGTTTTTT. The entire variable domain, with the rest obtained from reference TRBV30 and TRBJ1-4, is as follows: SQTIHQWPATLVQPVGSPLSLECTVEGTSNPNLYWYRQAAGRGLQLLFYSVGIGQISSEVPQNLSASRPQDRQFILSSKKLLLSDSGFYLCAWSRGTNEKLFFGSGTQLSVL.

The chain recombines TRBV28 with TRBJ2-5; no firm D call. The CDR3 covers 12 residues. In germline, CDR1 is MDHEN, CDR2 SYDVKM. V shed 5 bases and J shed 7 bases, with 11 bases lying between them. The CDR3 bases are TGTGCCAGCAGTGCGGATCTCCGGACCCAGTACTTC. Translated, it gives CASSADLRTQYF. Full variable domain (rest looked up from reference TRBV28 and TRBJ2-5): DVKVTQSSRYLVKRTGEKVFLECVQDMDHENMFWYRQDPGLGLRLIYFSYDVKMKEKGDIPEGYSVSREKKERFSLILESASTNQTSMYLCASSADLRTQYFGPGTRLLVL.

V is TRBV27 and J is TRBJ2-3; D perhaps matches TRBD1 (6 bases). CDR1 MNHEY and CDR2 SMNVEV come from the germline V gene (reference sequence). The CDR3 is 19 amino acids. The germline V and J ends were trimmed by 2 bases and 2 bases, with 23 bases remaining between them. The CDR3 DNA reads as TGTGCCAGCAGTTTAAAACCCCCGAACAGGGCCCAGCACACAGATACGCAGTATTTT. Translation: CASSLKPPNRAQHTDTQYF.

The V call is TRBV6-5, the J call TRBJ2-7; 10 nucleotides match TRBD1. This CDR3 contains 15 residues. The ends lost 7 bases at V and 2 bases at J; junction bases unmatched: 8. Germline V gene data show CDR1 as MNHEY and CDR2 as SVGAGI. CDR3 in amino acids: CASTEGQGSTYEQYV. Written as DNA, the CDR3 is TGTGCCAGCACCGAGGGACAGGGGTCCACCTACGAGCAGTACGTC.

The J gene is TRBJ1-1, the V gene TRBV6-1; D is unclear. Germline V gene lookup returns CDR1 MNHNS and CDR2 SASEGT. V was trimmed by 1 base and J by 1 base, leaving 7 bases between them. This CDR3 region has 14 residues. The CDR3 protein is CASSEVGSNTEAFF. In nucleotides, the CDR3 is TGTGCCAGCAGTGAAGTGGGATCGAACACTGAAGCTTTCTTT.

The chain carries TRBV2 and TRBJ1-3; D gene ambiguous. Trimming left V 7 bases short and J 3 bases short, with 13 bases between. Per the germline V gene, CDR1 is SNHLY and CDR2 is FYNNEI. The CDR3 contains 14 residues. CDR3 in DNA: TGTGCCAGCACCCGGGCTCGCGGTGGAAACACCATATATTTT. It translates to CASTRARGGNTIYF.

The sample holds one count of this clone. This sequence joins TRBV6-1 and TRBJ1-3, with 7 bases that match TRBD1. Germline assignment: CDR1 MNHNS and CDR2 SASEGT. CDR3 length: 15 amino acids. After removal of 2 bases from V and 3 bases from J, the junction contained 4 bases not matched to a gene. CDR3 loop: CASSEPTGVGNTIYF. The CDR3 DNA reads TGTGCCAGCAGTGAACCTACAGGGGTTGGAAACACCATATATTTT.

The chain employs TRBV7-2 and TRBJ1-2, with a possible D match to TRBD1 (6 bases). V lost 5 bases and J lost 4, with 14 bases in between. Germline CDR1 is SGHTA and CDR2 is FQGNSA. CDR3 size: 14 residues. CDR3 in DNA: TGTGCCAGCAGCCCGGCCGGACAGTTCTATGGCTACACCTTC. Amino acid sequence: CASSPAGQFYGYTF.

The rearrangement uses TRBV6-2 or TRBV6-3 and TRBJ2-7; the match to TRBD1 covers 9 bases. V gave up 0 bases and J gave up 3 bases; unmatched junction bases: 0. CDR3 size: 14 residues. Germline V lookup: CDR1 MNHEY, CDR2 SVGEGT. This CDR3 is CASSYSGQGYEQYV. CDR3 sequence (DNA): TGTGCCAGCAGTTACTCGGGACAGGGCTACGAGCAGTACGTC.